Each of the 21 T cell receptor beta chains below was sequenced from the same sample in a study of cytomegalovirus exposure and HLA in healthy donors. The PCR was carried out with 60 Vbeta primers and 13 Jbeta primers. Data came from immunoSEQ multiplex PCR; TCRdb stores just in-frame clones and leaves some out. The repertoire holds about 62,000 clones, with around 75% as singletons. Input material: PBMCs. These receptors were taken from a man aged 55 to 70 in good health and CMV-seropositive.

This sequence joins TRBV19 and TRBJ1-6, with D tentatively TRBD1 (6 bases). CDR1 is LNHDA and CDR2 is SQIVND in the germline V gene (reference sequence). CDR3 length: 14 amino acids. The V end was cut by 7 bases, the J end by 3 bases, with 10 bases between. CDR3 residues: CASTPDSYNSPLHF. CDR3 in DNA: TGTGCCAGTACCCCGGACAGCTATAATTCACCCCTCCACTTT.

V gene TRBV6-5 combines with J gene TRBJ1-6; D is possibly TRBD1 (5 bases). The CDR3 extends over 13 amino acids. V was trimmed by 8 bases and J by 4 bases, leaving 9 bases between them. CDR1 is MNHEY and CDR2 is SVGAGI in the germline V gene. The CDR3 protein is CASGDWYNSPLHF. The CDR3 DNA is TGTGCCAGCGGGGACTGGTATAATTCACCCCTCCACTTT.

This sequence joins TRBV5-8 and TRBJ1-6; the D gene is possibly TRBD1 (5 bases). The CDR3 is 14 residues long. CDR1 is SGHTS and CDR2 is YDEGEE in the germline V gene. V was clipped by 4 bases and J by 4 bases, with 9 bases between them. The CDR3 protein is CASSLDRYNSPLHF. CDR3 nucleotide sequence: TGTGCCAGCAGCCTCGACAGATATAATTCACCCCTCCACTTT.

The chain has TRBV7-9 and TRBJ2-1; 8 nucleotides match TRBD2. The V segment lost 4 bases and the J segment 2 bases; nucleotides outside the gene matches: 4. CDR1 and CDR2 (germline): SEHNR, FQNEAQ (reference sequence). The CDR3 spans 15 residues. The CDR3 spells CASSSPGGAYNEQFF. Written as DNA, the CDR3 is TGTGCCAGCAGCTCCCCCGGGGGGGCCTACAATGAGCAGTTCTTC.

The chain recombines TRBV5-4 with TRBJ2-1; the match to TRBD2 covers 13 bases. The V segment lost 7 bases and the J segment 4 bases; nucleotides outside the gene matches: 2. The CDR3 loop spans 14 amino acids. Germline values: CDR1 SGHNT, CDR2 YYREEE (reference sequence). This chain's CDR3 is CASGLAGAYNEQFF. CDR3 nucleotide sequence: TGTGCCAGCGGACTAGCGGGAGCTTACAATGAGCAGTTCTTC.

The V gene is TRBV5-6, the J gene TRBJ2-5; D unresolved. The DNA end is more similar to TRBJ2-7, so the J call may be wrong. This CDR3 is built from 12 residues. Germline loops: CDR1 SGHDT, CDR2 YYEEEE. CDR3 sequence: CASSLANYEQYF. As DNA, the CDR3 is TGTGCCAGCAGCTTGGCCAACTACGAGCAGTACTTC.

This clone was recorded a few times. This rearrangement joins TRBV7-2 to TRBJ2-1, with 13 bases identical to TRBD2. The germline CDR1 and CDR2 sequences are SGHTA and FQGNSA. J gave up 6 bases and V 1 base, and 6 bases lay outside the gene matches. This CDR3 is 17 amino acids long. CDR3 sequence reads: CASSLVSRLAGGNEQFF. CDR3 sequence (DNA): TGTGCCAGCAGCTTAGTGTCGCGACTAGCGGGAGGCAATGAGCAGTTCTTC.

This clone was detected once. The chain has TRBV7-6 and TRBJ2-1; the D gene is possibly TRBD1 (5 bases). The V and J ends lost 5 bases and 4 bases respectively, with 12 bases between them. CDR1 and CDR2 (germline): SGHVS, FNYEAQ. The CDR3 contains 14 residues. In nucleotides, the CDR3 is TGTGCCAGCAGCCCAGGGCCCCAATACAATGAGCAGTTCTTC. Protein sequence: CASSPGPQYNEQFF. Full variable domain (missing parts from reference TRBV7-6 and TRBJ2-1): GAGVSQSPRYKVTKRGQDVALRCDPISGHVSLYWYRQALGQGPEFLTYFNYEAQQDKSGLPNDRFSAERPEGSISTLTIQRTEQRDSAMYRCASSPGPQYNEQFFGPGTRLTVL.

The genes are TRBV2 and TRBJ2-7; TRBD1 aligns across 7 bases. The germline gives CDR1 SNHLY, CDR2 FYNNEI. This CDR3 spans 13 amino acids. After removal of 5 bases from V and 3 bases from J, the junction contained 4 bases not matched to a gene. CDR3 DNA: TGTGCCAGCAGTTCGGGACAGTTCTACGAGCAGTACTTC. Protein: CASSSGQFYEQYF.

This rearrangement joins TRBV4-1 to TRBJ2-1, with 11 bases that match TRBD2. V trimming: 5 bases; J trimming: 9 bases; junction bases outside the gene matches: 9. This CDR3 is 15 amino acids long. CDR1 and CDR2 (germline): MGHRA, YSYEKL. The CDR3 bases are TGCGCCAGCAGCTTGTTATCGACTAGCGGGGTTGAGCAGTTCTTC. This encodes CASSLLSTSGVEQFF.

This clone has just a few counts. J is TRBJ1-1 and V is TRBV6-1; no clear D. The V end was cut by 1 base, the J end by 1 base, with 7 bases between. Germline values: CDR1 MNHNS, CDR2 SASEGT. This CDR3 has 14 residues. The CDR3: CASSEVSENTEAFF. The CDR3 bases are TGTGCCAGCAGTGAAGTGTCAGAGAACACTGAAGCTTTCTTT.

The chain links TRBV29-1 to TRBJ2-5; TRBD2 aligns across 10 bases. This CDR3 has 16 amino acids. Germline V gene lookup returns CDR1 SQVTM and CDR2 ANQGSEA. After removal of 1 base from V and 5 bases from J, the junction contained 10 bases not matched to a gene. The CDR3 here is CSVEGGSGRAPETQYF. The DNA of the CDR3 is TGCAGCGTTGAAGGAGGGAGCGGGAGGGCCCCTGAGACCCAGTACTTC.

The genes are TRBV6-5 and TRBJ1-4; D not resolved. The CDR3 extends over 14 amino acids. Trimming left V 6 bases short and J 4 bases short, with 12 bases between. CDR1 is MNHEY, CDR2 SVGAGI, per germline. CDR3 nucleotide sequence: TGTGCCAGCAGCCAACGAGGCATTAATGAAAAACTGTTTTTT. Amino acids: CASSQRGINEKLFF.

J is TRBJ2-3 and V is TRBV9; D uncertain. This CDR3 comprises 13 residues. Trimming stripped 0 bases from V and 4 bases from J, with 6 bases between. Per the germline V gene, CDR1 is SGDLS and CDR2 is YYNGEE. The CDR3 sequence is CASSVDQSDTQYF. The CDR3, as DNA: TGTGCCAGCAGCGTAGACCAGTCAGATACGCAGTATTTT.

This clone is a singleton in its sample. The V call is TRBV5-8, the J call TRBJ2-3, with D tentatively TRBD2 (6 bases). The ends were cut back, 2 bases at V and 1 base at J, with 8 bases in the middle. Germline lookup yields CDR1 SGHTS and CDR2 YDEGEE. This CDR3 has 14 residues. The CDR3 here is CASSFSGGTDTQYF. The DNA of the CDR3 is TGTGCCAGCAGCTTTAGCGGAGGCACAGATACGCAGTATTTT.

The V and J genes are TRBV6-4 and TRBJ2-1; TRBD2 agrees at 14 bases. Germline assignment: CDR1 MRHNA and CDR2 SNTAGT. Losses at the gene ends were 3 bases for V and 7 bases for J; bases not matched to a gene: 2. The CDR3 consists of 15 residues. The CDR3 region has the DNA TGTGCCAGCAGTGAGACTAGCGGGGGGGGTAATGAGCAGTTCTTC. This gives the protein CASSETSGGGNEQFF.

Comments on this clone: Because the CDR3's place on the DNA is in doubt, the DNA is left out and the CDR3 is given as listed by TCRdb. This chain joins TRBV21-1 and TRBJ1-1; TRBD1 reflects the table's D call only, with no check against the DNA. TRBV21-1 is tagged as a pseudogene. The CDR3 has 11 amino acids, counting both end residues. The CDR3 loop reads CASKVASGSFF.

This rearrangement joins TRBV11-2 to TRBJ2-6, with D possibly matching TRBD1 (6 bases). The V gene's germline CDR1 is SGHAT and CDR2 FQNNGV. V was trimmed by 5 bases and J by 2 bases, leaving 13 bases between them. CDR3 size: 16 residues. The CDR3 DNA reads as TGTGCCAGCAGCCGAACCACAGGGCCTGGGGCCAACGTCCTGACTTTC. This translates into CASSRTTGPGANVLTF.

This chain uses TRBV5-8 with TRBJ2-3; no clear D. This CDR3 spans 11 amino acids. The V gene lost 4 bases and the J gene lost 3 bases, with 3 bases spanning the gap. The germline V gene encodes CDR1 SGHTS and CDR2 YDEGEE. The CDR3 spells CASSLTDTQYF. The CDR3 coding sequence is TGTGCCAGCAGCCTTACAGATACGCAGTATTTT.

The rearrangement links TRBV5-1 to TRBJ2-5; 9 nucleotides line up with TRBD2. The CDR3 loop spans 15 amino acids. Germline V gives CDR1 SGHRS, CDR2 YFSETQ. V was pared by 1 base and J by 5 bases, with 6 bases of the junction left unmatched. CDR3 sequence reads: CASSLQAGGGETQYF. As DNA, the CDR3 is TGCGCCAGCAGCTTGCAAGCGGGGGGCGGGGAGACCCAGTACTTC. Combining the CDR3 with reference TRBV5-1 and TRBJ2-5 gives the whole variable domain KAGVTQTPRYLIKTRGQQVTLSCSPISGHRSVSWYQQTPGQGLQFLFEYFSETQRNKGNFPGRFSGRQFSNSRSEMNVSTLELGDSALYLCASSLQAGGGETQYFGPGTRLLVL.

The genes are TRBV11-2 and TRBJ2-3, with 11 nucleotides matching TRBD2. The germline V gene has CDR1 SGHAT and CDR2 FQNNGV. CDR3 length equals 14 residues. V trimming: 8 bases; J trimming: 5 bases; junction bases outside the gene matches: 6. The chain's CDR3 is CASRSGGAIDTQYF. CDR3 nucleotides: TGTGCCAGCCGTAGCGGGGGGGCTATAGATACGCAGTATTTT.